This passage covers 29 T cell receptor beta chains from one sample sequenced in a study of CD8+ T cells in alopecia areata. Sequencing used cDNA as its template, made by extracting RNA and reverse transcribing it. Sequenced by immunoSEQ multiplex PCR; TCRdb stores in-frame clones only, minus some. The data contain some 210,000 clones, 50% to 70% of them singletons. The source material was CD4+ T cells sorted from blood, sampled at week 0. Receptors originate from a human donor with alopecia areata.

This chain joins TRBV7-9 and TRBJ1-5, with 7 bases matching TRBD1. Trimming cost V 5 bases and J 7 bases; bases outside gene matches: 8. This CDR3 spans 14 amino acids. The V gene's germline CDR1 is SEHNR and CDR2 FQNEAQ (reference sequence). The CDR3 nucleotides are TGTGCCAGCAGCCCAGACAGGGTTGGGCAGCCCCAGCATTTT. It codes for CASSPDRVGQPQHF.

V usage is TRBV20-1 and J usage is TRBJ1-2, with D perhaps matching TRBD1 (6 bases). The CDR3 has 11 residues. The germline V and J ends were trimmed by 5 bases and 9 bases, with 13 bases remaining between them. Germline V CDR1 and CDR2: DFQATT, SNEGSKA (reference sequence). The CDR3, as DNA: TGCAGTGCTCAGAGACAGGATCGCTACACCTTC. Protein: CSAQRQDRYTF.

The V call is TRBV30, the J call TRBJ1-5, with D tentatively TRBD1 (6 bases). This CDR3 has 14 amino acids. Trimming pared 5 bases from V and 7 bases from J, leaving 18 bases between. Germline assignment: CDR1 GTSNPN and CDR2 SVGIG (reference sequence). In nucleotides, the CDR3 is TGTGCCTGGCGACCGCGGGGGCCCGGGCAGCCCCAGCATTTT. Protein product: CAWRPRGPGQPQHF.

Here the CDR3 DNA reads TGTGCCAGCAGCACGACAGTAGGTACGCAGTATTTT. Amino acids: CASSTTVGTQYF. The chain uses TRBV28 and TRBJ2-3, with D perhaps TRBD1 (5 bases). The V gene lost 6 bases and the J gene lost 8 bases, with 12 bases spanning the gap. The CDR3 is made up of 12 amino acids. Germline assignment: CDR1 MDHEN and CDR2 SYDVKM.

The chain combines TRBV5-1 with TRBJ2-7; perhaps TRBD2 as D (7 bases). Trimming cost V 4 bases and J 5 bases, with 19 bases left between them. This CDR3 contains 15 residues. CDR1 and CDR2 (germline): SGHRS, YFSETQ. The CDR3 nucleotides are TGCGCCAGCAGCCTTCGGGGGGCGGATATCAACGAGCAGTACTTC. It encodes CASSLRGADINEQYF. The full variable domain, rest sourced from reference TRBV5-1 and TRBJ2-7, is KAGVTQTPRYLIKTRGQQVTLSCSPISGHRSVSWYQQTPGQGLQFLFEYFSETQRNKGNFPGRFSGRQFSNSRSEMNVSTLELGDSALYLCASSLRGADINEQYFGPGTRLTVT.

CDR3 sequence: CASSVSSGANVLTF. CDR3 coding DNA: TGTGCCAGTTCGGTATCTTCTGGGGCCAACGTCCTGACTTTC. This chain connects TRBV19 to TRBJ2-6; D remains ambiguous. The CDR3 runs to 14 residues. Germline lookup yields CDR1 LNHDA and CDR2 SQIVND (reference sequence). The V gene lost 8 bases and the J gene lost 1 base, with 9 bases spanning the gap.

The chain is built from TRBV6-5 and TRBJ2-5, with D unresolved. The germline V gene has CDR1 MNHEY and CDR2 SVGAGI. The CDR3 contains 13 residues. Trimming removed 5 bases from V and 5 bases from J, with 12 bases in between. CDR3 sequence (DNA): TGTGCCAGCAGTACCAGGCTCCGGGAGACCCAGTACTTC. Translated: CASSTRLRETQYF.

This clone was seen once. V gene TRBV5-1 combines with J gene TRBJ2-6; TRBD1 agrees at 8 bases. The V and J ends lost 6 bases and 2 bases, in that order; junction bases with no gene match: 7. Germline lookup yields CDR1 SGHRS and CDR2 YFSETQ. The CDR3 extends over 16 amino acids. CDR3: CASNRGVPPGANVLTF. CDR3 in DNA: TGCGCCAGCAACAGGGGGGTACCCCCTGGGGCCAACGTCCTGACTTTC.

This clone was recorded a few times. The rearrangement links TRBV30 to TRBJ1-5; D not certain. The germline CDR1 and CDR2 sequences are GTSNPN and SVGIG (reference sequence). CDR3 size: 13 residues. V gave up 2 bases and J gave up 7 bases, with 12 bases separating them. The chain's CDR3 is CAWSKGTRQPQHF. DNA for the CDR3: TGTGCCTGGAGTAAGGGTACTCGGCAGCCCCAGCATTTT.

The genes are TRBV30 and TRBJ2-3; 11 nucleotides line up with TRBD2. J was trimmed by 0 bases and V by 2 bases; bases with no gene match: 7. CDR1 and CDR2 from the germline V gene are GTSNPN and SVGIG (reference sequence). The CDR3 extends over 17 amino acids. CDR3 amino acids: CAWSIARTSGSTDTQYF. Written as DNA, the CDR3 is TGTGCCTGGAGTATAGCCAGGACTAGCGGGAGCACAGATACGCAGTATTTT.

This chain connects TRBV2 to TRBJ2-3, with D perhaps TRBD1 (5 bases). Germline-derived CDR1 and CDR2 are SNHLY and FYNNEI. The CDR3 covers 15 residues. V dropped 6 bases and J dropped 5 bases, with 18 bases sitting between them. DNA of the CDR3: TGTGCCAGCAGACTCATGGGGCTTTCCGGAGATACGCAGTATTTT. Encoded protein: CASRLMGLSGDTQYF. Full variable domain (missing parts from reference TRBV2 and TRBJ2-3): EPEVTQTPSHQVTQMGQEVILRCVPISNHLYFYWYRQILGQKVEFLVSFYNNEISEKSEIFDDQFSVERPDGSNFTLKIRSTKLEDSAMYFCASRLMGLSGDTQYFGPGTRLTVL.

The gene calls are TRBV30 and TRBJ2-3; D gene ambiguous. The V gene's germline CDR1 is GTSNPN and CDR2 SVGIG (reference sequence). This CDR3 contains 13 residues. Trimming took off 2 bases at V and 0 bases at J, with 6 bases between the two ends. This chain's CDR3 is CAWSLGSTDTQYF. In DNA, the CDR3 is TGTGCCTGGAGTTTGGGCAGCACAGATACGCAGTATTTT.

The table lists this clone with a few counts. The rearrangement links TRBV6-1 to TRBJ1-2; D perhaps matches TRBD1 (5 bases). Germline loops: CDR1 MNHNS, CDR2 SASEGT. The V gene lost 0 bases and the J gene lost 1 base, with 21 bases spanning the gap. CDR3 size: 19 residues. In nucleotides, the CDR3 is TGTGCCAGCAGTGAAGCGCTAGGCAGGGAGGCCGCCTATAACTATGGCTACACCTTC. Translation: CASSEALGREAAYNYGYTF.

This clone was counted a few times. The J gene is TRBJ2-1, the V gene TRBV7-2, with a weak D call TRBD2 (5 bases). Germline V gene sequence: CDR1 SGHTA, CDR2 FQGNSA. V gave up 4 bases and J gave up 0 bases, with 19 bases separating them. The CDR3 is made up of 18 amino acids. The CDR3 protein is CASSYRASSKSSYNEQFF. The CDR3 DNA reads TGTGCCAGCAGCTACCGGGCTAGCAGCAAGAGCTCCTACAATGAGCAGTTCTTC. The full variable domain, rest sourced from reference TRBV7-2 and TRBJ2-1, is GAGVSQSPSNKVTEKGKDVELRCDPISGHTALYWYRQSLGQGLEFLIYFQGNSAPDKSGLPSDRFSAERTGGSVSTLTIQRTQQEDSAVYLCASSYRASSKSSYNEQFFGPGTRLTVL.

There are a few counts of this clone. V usage is TRBV11-2 and J usage is TRBJ2-1, with 10 bases aligning to TRBD2. J gave up 6 bases and V 3 bases, and 8 bases lay outside the gene matches. The CDR3 is 16 residues long. Germline V CDR1 and CDR2: SGHAT, FQNNGV. The CDR3 sequence is CASSFLPSGSGNEQFF. CDR3 DNA sequence: TGTGCCAGCAGCTTCCTCCCTAGCGGGAGCGGCAATGAGCAGTTCTTC.

J is TRBJ1-1 and V is TRBV5-1, with 7 positions matching TRBD1. The CDR3 loop spans 14 amino acids. Trimming took 3 bases from V and 7 from J; bases not matched to a gene: 9. Germline V gene data show CDR1 as SGHRS and CDR2 as YFSETQ. Here the CDR3 DNA reads TGCGCCAGCAGCTCCAATGGTAACAGGGGTGAAGCTTTCTTT. Its protein product is CASSSNGNRGEAFF.

The chain uses TRBV5-1 and TRBJ2-7; TRBD1 aligns across 12 bases. CDR1 and CDR2 (germline): SGHRS, YFSETQ. Trimming took 4 bases from V and 4 from J; bases not matched to a gene: 6. The CDR3 runs 15 residues. CDR3 sequence reads: CASSPGQGARYEQYF. CDR3 in DNA: TGCGCCAGCAGCCCGGGACAGGGGGCACGGTACGAGCAGTACTTC. The whole variable domain, remainder taken from reference TRBV5-1 and TRBJ2-7, is KAGVTQTPRYLIKTRGQQVTLSCSPISGHRSVSWYQQTPGQGLQFLFEYFSETQRNKGNFPGRFSGRQFSNSRSEMNVSTLELGDSALYLCASSPGQGARYEQYFGPGTRLTVT.

DNA for the CDR3: TGTGCCTGGAGTGTTTGGCTAAGGAACACTGAAGCTTTCTTT. Its protein is CAWSVWLRNTEAFF. The chain employs TRBV30 and TRBJ1-1; D not certain. V lost 0 bases and J 1 base, leaving 9 bases between the germline ends. The CDR3 has 14 residues. Germline CDR1 is GTSNPN and CDR2 is SVGIG (reference sequence).

This rearrangement joins TRBV10-3 to TRBJ2-5; no firm D call. The CDR3 totals 13 residues. The germline gives CDR1 ENHRY, CDR2 SYGVKD. The germline V and J ends were trimmed by 6 bases and 1 base, with 9 bases remaining between them. The CDR3 reads CAIRPGSQETQYF. DNA for the CDR3: TGTGCCATCAGACCAGGAAGCCAAGAGACCCAGTACTTC.

The table lists this clone with a few counts. The rearrangement uses TRBV7-9 and TRBJ1-2; possibly TRBD1 for D (6 bases). The V and J ends lost 6 bases and 6 bases respectively, with 17 bases between them. There are 14 residues in the CDR3. The germline V gene has CDR1 SEHNR and CDR2 FQNEAQ (reference sequence). The CDR3 DNA reads as TGTGCCAGCAGTTTCACCGGACAGACAGATGGCTACACCTTC. Amino acids: CASSFTGQTDGYTF.

This clone was counted at least ten times. The rearrangement links TRBV14 to TRBJ2-3; no clear D. CDR3 length: 17 amino acids. V shed 0 bases and J shed 4 bases, with 17 bases lying between them. Germline V CDR1 and CDR2: SGHDN, FVKESK. DNA for the CDR3: TGTGCCAGCAGCCAAGAATTTGCCTCGGCCTTCCCAGATACGCAGTATTTT. Translated, it gives CASSQEFASAFPDTQYF.

The chain employs TRBV29-1 and TRBJ2-1; D is unresolved. Germline loops: CDR1 SQVTM, CDR2 ANQGSEA. V lost 4 bases to trimming and J lost 2 bases, with 3 bases between them. This CDR3 region has 11 residues. This CDR3 is CSVVAYNEQFF. CDR3 coding DNA: TGCAGCGTTGTAGCCTACAATGAGCAGTTCTTC.

The CDR3 sequence is CASSSGLAGNEQFF. In nucleotides, the CDR3 is TGCGCCAGCAGCTCGGGACTAGCGGGCAATGAGCAGTTCTTC. The V gene is TRBV5-1, the J gene TRBJ2-1; 12 nucleotides agree with TRBD2. The CDR3 runs to 14 residues. Losses at the gene ends were 3 bases for V and 6 bases for J; bases not matched to a gene: 1. CDR1 and CDR2 (germline): SGHRS, YFSETQ.

This clone was seen more than once but under ten times. The J gene is TRBJ2-4, the V gene TRBV11-2; possible D gene TRBD2, 6 bases. V gave up 6 bases and J gave up 2 bases, with 14 bases separating them. CDR1 is SGHAT, CDR2 FQNNGV, per germline. The CDR3 has 15 residues. CDR3 sequence reads: CASSFWGDSKNIQYF. The CDR3 nucleotides are TGTGCCAGCAGTTTTTGGGGGGACTCCAAAAACATTCAGTACTTC.

The rearrangement links TRBV27 to TRBJ2-4; D might be TRBD1 (5 bases). CDR1 is MNHEY and CDR2 is SMNVEV in the germline V gene (reference sequence). This CDR3 comprises 15 residues. Trimming removed 2 bases at V and 0 bases at J, with 8 bases between. The CDR3 reads CASSLDSKAKNIQYF. CDR3 nucleotides: TGTGCCAGCAGTTTAGACAGCAAAGCCAAAAACATTCAGTACTTC.

The chain links TRBV29-1 to TRBJ2-3; D uncertain. Germline values: CDR1 SQVTM, CDR2 ANQGSEA. Trimming pared 4 bases from V and 4 bases from J, leaving 12 bases between. CDR3 length: 13 amino acids. The CDR3 protein is CSVGPRNADTQYF. The CDR3 DNA follows: TGCAGCGTTGGACCGAGAAACGCAGATACGCAGTATTTT.

V gene TRBV2 combines with J gene TRBJ1-5; 8 bases are a match to TRBD1. Germline V lookup: CDR1 SNHLY, CDR2 FYNNEI. This CDR3 spans 14 amino acids. Losses at the gene ends were 5 bases for V and 7 bases for J; bases not matched to a gene: 7. CDR3 bases: TGTGCCAGCAGTACCGGACAGGGACGCCAGCCCCAGCATTTT. This translates into CASSTGQGRQPQHF.

The J gene is TRBJ2-7, the V gene TRBV5-1, with TRBD2 identical over 9 bases. V dropped 4 bases and J dropped 0; count of bases not matched to a gene: 2. Germline values: CDR1 SGHRS, CDR2 YFSETQ. The CDR3 runs 14 residues. The DNA for the CDR3 is TGCGCCAGCAGCCCTAGCGGGACCTCCTACGAGCAGTACTTC. Its protein product is CASSPSGTSYEQYF.

This chain connects TRBV6-1 to TRBJ1-5, with TRBD1 as a possible D gene (5 bases). Germline CDR1 is MNHNS and CDR2 is SASEGT. The V end was cut by 7 bases, the J end by 5 bases, with 15 bases between. This CDR3 contains 14 residues. CDR3 bases: TGTGCCAGCACCTTGGCAGGGAGGTATCAGCCCCAGCATTTT. Protein: CASTLAGRYQPQHF.